These 11 T cell receptor beta chains were sequenced from one sample in a study of spatial heterogeneity in lung cancer. TCRdb re-derived calls from the 5' RACE reads in MiXCR, one entry per CDR3 protein. Here the sample spans roughly 46,000 distinct CDR3 sequences, 10% to 15% being singletons. Noted time point: blood at routine non-recurrence follow-up after resection. The specimen was PBMCs, collected at follow-up. These receptors were collected from a male donor with early-stage non-small cell lung cancer.

This clonotype was seen ten or more times. V gene TRBV28 combines with J gene TRBJ1-2; a possible D gene is TRBD1 (5 bases). This CDR3 contains 13 residues. In germline, CDR1 is MDHEN, CDR2 SYDVKM. V shed 7 bases and J shed 4 bases, with 13 bases lying between them. The CDR3 sequence: CASIPGTRYGYTF. The CDR3 DNA sequence: TGTGCCAGCATCCCCGGGACCCGCTATGGCTACACCTTC.

The chain carries TRBV6-2 or TRBV6-3 and TRBJ1-1; D perhaps matches TRBD1 (6 bases). Germline CDR1 MNHEY, CDR2 SVGEGT. CDR3 length equals 14 residues. Trimming took off 6 bases at V and 7 bases at J, with 18 bases between the two ends. The CDR3 spells CASRRNQGHGEAFF. The CDR3 DNA is TGTGCCAGCAGAAGAAATCAGGGACACGGTGAAGCTTTCTTT.

This clonotype was detected only a few times. CDR3 nucleotides: TGCAGCGTTGGGGGGGACAGGGCCCACTCCTACGAGCAGTACTTC. This sequence encodes CSVGGDRAHSYEQYF. The genes are TRBV29-1 and TRBJ2-7, with 9 nucleotides matching TRBD1. Germline V CDR1 and CDR2: SQVTM, ANQGSEA. The ends lost 4 bases at V and 0 bases at J; junction bases unmatched: 7. The CDR3 consists of 15 residues.

This clonotype was counted only a few times. One junction end does not reproduce the germline sequence, and a read error may be involved. This sequence joins TRBV12-5 and TRBJ2-3; possibly TRBD2 for D (5 bases). CDR1 is LGHNT, CDR2 FRNRAP, per germline. The CDR3 is 12 amino acids. Written as DNA, the CDR3 is TGTGCTAGTGGTTTGGCACCTAGCCCATATTTTTTT. Its protein product is CASGLAPSPYFF.

V and J are TRBV28 and TRBJ2-7; tentatively, D is TRBD1 (6 bases). The germline gives CDR1 MDHEN, CDR2 SYDVKM. This CDR3 has 13 amino acids. Deletions cut 5 bases from V and 5 bases from J, with 13 bases between. The CDR3 coding sequence is TGTGCCAGCAGTACATACAGGGCTCACGAGCAGTACTTC. This gives the protein CASSTYRAHEQYF.

V is TRBV28 and J is TRBJ2-7; 7 bases map to TRBD1. The CDR3 has 14 residues. Germline V gene lookup returns CDR1 MDHEN and CDR2 SYDVKM. With 7 bases clipped from V and 7 bases from J, the junction kept 13 bases outside the gene matches. For the CDR3, the DNA is TGTGCCAGCACCATCACCGGACAGGACGGAGAGCAGTACTTC. Translating it yields CASTITGQDGEQYF. The whole variable domain, remainder taken from reference TRBV28 and TRBJ2-7, is DVKVTQSSRYLVKRTGEKVFLECVQDMDHENMFWYRQDPGLGLRLIYFSYDVKMKEKGDIPEGYSVSREKKERFSLILESASTNQTSMYLCASTITGQDGEQYFGPGTRLTVT.

In this sample, this clonotype turned up many times. This chain links TRBV7-2 with TRBJ1-6; unclear D gene. Germline CDR1 and CDR2: SGHTA and FQGNSA. The CDR3 covers 13 residues. V lost 3 bases, J lost 7 bases, and 7 bases lay in between. The CDR3 sequence is CASSFPGNSPLHF. CDR3 sequence (DNA): TGTGCCAGCAGCTTCCCGGGGAATTCACCCCTCCACTTT.

This clonotype appeared many times. The CDR3 loop is CASSSLSSTEAFF. The CDR3 DNA reads TGTGCCAGCAGCTCCCTCAGCAGCACTGAAGCTTTCTTT. The chain is built from TRBV7-3 and TRBJ1-1; D gene unclear. V gave up 4 bases and J gave up 4 bases, with 10 bases separating them. Germline V gene sequence: CDR1 SGHTA, CDR2 FQGTGA. The CDR3 is made up of 13 amino acids.

Only a few counts were recorded for this clonotype. This rearrangement joins TRBV3-1 to TRBJ2-3; 7 bases fit TRBD1. V was pared by 4 bases and J by 1 base, with 5 bases of the junction left unmatched. CDR1 LGHDT and CDR2 YNNKEL come from the germline V gene (reference sequence). This CDR3 is built from 15 residues. DNA for the CDR3: TGTGCCAGCAGCCTGGGGACAGCAGGCACAGATACGCAGTATTTT. Translation gives CASSLGTAGTDTQYF.

There are a few counts of this clonotype. The chain recombines TRBV6-6 with TRBJ1-5, with a tentative D call TRBD1 (5 bases). V was pared by 6 bases and J by 1 base, with 16 bases between. There are 16 residues in the CDR3. Germline loops: CDR1 MNHNY, CDR2 SVGAGI (reference sequence). CDR3 coding DNA: TGTGCCAGCAGCGCGCCGGGGGGAGGAAGCAATCAGCCCCAGCATTTT. This gives the protein CASSAPGGGSNQPQHF.

This clonotype was observed at least ten times. This sequence joins TRBV7-8 and TRBJ2-5; 7 nucleotides agree with TRBD2. The CDR3 is made up of 16 amino acids. Germline CDR1 and CDR2: SGHVS and FQNEAQ. V shed 5 bases, J shed 1 base, and the junction held 10 bases outside the gene matches. In nucleotides, the CDR3 is TGTGCCAGCAGCCCCGGGCTAACTAGCGCCCAAGAGACCCAGTACTTC. Translating gives CASSPGLTSAQETQYF.